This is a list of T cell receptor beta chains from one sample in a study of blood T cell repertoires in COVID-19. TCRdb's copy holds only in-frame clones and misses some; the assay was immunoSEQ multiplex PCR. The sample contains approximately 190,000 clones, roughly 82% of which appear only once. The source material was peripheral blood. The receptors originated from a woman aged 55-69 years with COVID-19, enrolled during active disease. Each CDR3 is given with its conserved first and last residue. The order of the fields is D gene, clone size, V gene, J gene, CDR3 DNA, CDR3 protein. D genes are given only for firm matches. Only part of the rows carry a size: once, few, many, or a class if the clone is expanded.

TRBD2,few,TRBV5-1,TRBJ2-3,TGCGCCAGCAGCGGGACTAGCGGGAGATACACAGATACGCAGTATTTT,CASSGTSGRYTDTQYF
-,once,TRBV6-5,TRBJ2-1,TGTGCCAGCAGTCGCCAACTTCCAGGGAATGAGCAGTTCTTC,CASSRQLPGNEQFF
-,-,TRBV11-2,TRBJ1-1,TGTGCCAGCAGCTTCGCGGGACGGCGACATGAAGCTTTCTTT,CASSFAGRRHEAFF
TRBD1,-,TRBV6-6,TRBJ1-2,TGTGCCAGCAGTTACGGACAGGGGTCGAACTATGGCTACACCTTC,CASSYGQGSNYGYTF
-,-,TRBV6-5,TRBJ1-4,TGTGCCAGCAGGCTAACAGGGTATAATGAAAAACTGTTTTTT,CASRLTGYNEKLFF
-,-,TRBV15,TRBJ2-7,TGTGCCACCAGCAGAGATCCGTGTGGGGGCGCTTTGGCCTGCGAGCAGTACTTC,CATSRDPCGGALACEQYF
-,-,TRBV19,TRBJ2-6,TGTGCCAGTAGTCCAGACAACTCTGGGGCCAACGTCCTGACTTTC,CASSPDNSGANVLTF
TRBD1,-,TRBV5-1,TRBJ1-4,TGCGCCAGCAGCTTGGCGTTAGGTGGGACAGCTAATGAAAAACTGTTTTTT,CASSLALGGTANEKLFF
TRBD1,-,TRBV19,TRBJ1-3,TGTGCCAGTAGAACGGGACAGGGGATCGGCACCATATATTTT,CASRTGQGIGTIYF
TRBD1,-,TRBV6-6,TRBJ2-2,TGTGCCAGCAGTTATGGGACAGATGATAACACCGGGGAGCTGTTTTTT,CASSYGTDDNTGELFF
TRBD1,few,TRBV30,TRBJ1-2,TGTGCCTGGAGTGTAAACAGGGGGGCCGGCTATGGCTACACCTTC,CAWSVNRGAGYGYTF
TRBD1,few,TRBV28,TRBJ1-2,TGTGCCAGCAGTACCGGGACAGCTATATTAGGCCTCTATGGCTACACCTTC,CASSTGTAILGLYGYTF
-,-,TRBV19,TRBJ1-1,TGTGCCAGTAGTATTTCGGGGATAGGGAACACTGAAGCTTTCTTT,CASSISGIGNTEAFF
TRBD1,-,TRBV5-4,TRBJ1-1,TGTGCCAGCAGGGGGGGACAGGAGAACACTGAAGCTTTCTTT,CASRGGQENTEAFF
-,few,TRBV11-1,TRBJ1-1,TGTGCCAGCAGCTTCAGGGCTGGCGGCACTGAAGCTTTCTTT,CASSFRAGGTEAFF
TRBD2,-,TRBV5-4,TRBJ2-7,TGTGCCAGCAGCCATCCCAGTAGCGGGATGGAGCAGTACTTC,CASSHPSSGMEQYF
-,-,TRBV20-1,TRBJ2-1,TGCAGTGCCAGGGCCGGACGACCGCAGTTCTTC,CSARAGRPQFF